A selection of T cell receptor beta chains follows, all from one sample in a study of cytotoxic CD8 clonotypes in ibrutinib-treated CLL. The protocol was immunoSEQ multiplex PCR, while the TCRdb copy is restricted to in-frame clones and leaves out a portion. The sample yields around 97,000 clones, around 73% seen once. The sample in question was PBMCs, obtained after 12 months of ibrutinib treatment. The receptor set was obtained from a human donor with chronic lymphocytic leukemia. CDR3s include the opening cysteine and the closing phenylalanine or tryptophan. The D gene is left open where the match is weak. Clone size is shown for a subset of rows, as once, few, many or a class of expanded clone.

d_gene: .
v_gene: TRBV30
len: 12
j_gene: TRBJ2-7
abundance: .
CDR3aa: CAWRGAAYEQYF
CDR3nt: TGTGCCTGGCGGGGGGCCGCCTACGAGCAGTACTTC

d_gene: TRBD2
v_gene: TRBV9
len: 15
j_gene: TRBJ2-7
abundance: .
CDR3aa: CASSPRGGALSEQYF
CDR3nt: TGTGCCAGCAGCCCCCGCGGGGGTGCTCTCTCCGAGCAGTACTTC

d_gene: TRBD1
v_gene: TRBV6-1
len: 14
j_gene: TRBJ2-7
abundance: once
CDR3aa: CASTTGTSSYEQYF
CDR3nt: TGTGCCAGCACGACAGGGACCAGCTCCTACGAGCAGTACTTC

d_gene: .
v_gene: TRBV5-6
len: 14
j_gene: TRBJ1-6
abundance: few
CDR3aa: CASSFIQGNSPLHF
CDR3nt: TGTGCCAGCAGCTTCATCCAGGGTAATTCACCCCTCCACTTT

d_gene: .
v_gene: TRBV15
len: 14
j_gene: TRBJ2-5
abundance: .
CDR3aa: CATSRVRGQETQYF
CDR3nt: TGTGCCACCAGCAGAGTTCGCGGTCAAGAGACCCAGTACTTC

d_gene: .
v_gene: TRBV2
len: 14
j_gene: TRBJ1-2
abundance: .
CDR3aa: CASSDGAGAYGYTF
CDR3nt: TGTGCCAGCAGTGATGGGGCAGGAGCCTATGGCTACACCTTC

d_gene: .
v_gene: TRBV7-2
len: 13
j_gene: TRBJ2-1
abundance: few
CDR3aa: CASSLFSYNEQFF
CDR3nt: TGTGCCAGCAGCTTATTCTCCTACAATGAGCAGTTCTTC

d_gene: .
v_gene: TRBV11-2
len: 13
j_gene: TRBJ2-7
abundance: .
CDR3aa: CASRDTRGYEQYF
CDR3nt: TGTGCCAGCAGGGACACCCGGGGGTACGAGCAGTACTTC

d_gene: .
v_gene: TRBV4-1
len: 14
j_gene: TRBJ1-1
abundance: .
CDR3aa: CASSQDQGNREAFF
CDR3nt: TGCGCCAGCAGCCAAGATCAGGGCAACAGGGAAGCTTTCTTT

d_gene: .
v_gene: TRBV20-1
len: 11
j_gene: TRBJ1-1
abundance: .
CDR3aa: CSAPMNTEAFF
CDR3nt: TGCAGTGCTCCAATGAACACTGAAGCTTTCTTT

d_gene: TRBD1
v_gene: TRBV30
len: 14
j_gene: TRBJ1-6
abundance: once
CDR3aa: CAWRKTGGNSPLHF
CDR3nt: TGTGCCTGGAGGAAGACAGGGGGAAATTCACCCCTCCACTTT

d_gene: .
v_gene: TRBV5-4
len: 15
j_gene: TRBJ2-5
abundance: .
CDR3aa: CASSLALADQETQYF
CDR3nt: TGTGCCAGCAGCTTGGCTTTGGCCGACCAAGAGACCCAGTACTTC

d_gene: TRBD1
v_gene: TRBV7-8
len: 16
j_gene: TRBJ2-1
abundance: .
CDR3aa: CASSSSGAGGNNEQFF
CDR3nt: TGTGCCAGCAGCTCATCCGGGGCAGGGGGCAACAATGAGCAGTTCTTC

d_gene: .
v_gene: TRBV30
len: 12
j_gene: TRBJ2-7
abundance: .
CDR3aa: CAWTQSGPEQYF
CDR3nt: TGTGCCTGGACTCAGAGCGGGCCCGAGCAGTACTTC

d_gene: TRBD2
v_gene: TRBV6-5
len: 14
j_gene: TRBJ2-1
abundance: .
CDR3aa: CASSWTSGSNEQFF
CDR3nt: TGTGCCAGCAGTTGGACTAGCGGGAGCAATGAGCAGTTCTTC

d_gene: .
v_gene: TRBV6-6
len: 15
j_gene: TRBJ2-6
abundance: .
CDR3aa: CASSYSLGGANVLTF
CDR3nt: TGTGCCAGCAGTTACTCATTGGGAGGGGCCAACGTCCTGACTTTC

d_gene: .
v_gene: TRBV6-1
len: 13
j_gene: TRBJ2-7
abundance: .
CDR3aa: CASNPRGIHEQYF
CDR3nt: TGTGCCAGCAATCCCCGGGGTATCCACGAGCAGTACTTC

d_gene: .
v_gene: TRBV5-1
len: 15
j_gene: TRBJ1-3
abundance: .
CDR3aa: CASSLVSGAGNTIYF
CDR3nt: TGCGCCAGCAGCTTGGTCTCAGGGGCTGGAAACACCATATATTTT

d_gene: .
v_gene: TRBV9
len: 15
j_gene: TRBJ2-1
abundance: .
CDR3aa: CASSASWGGADEQFF
CDR3nt: TGTGCCAGCAGCGCCTCATGGGGCGGGGCGGATGAGCAGTTCTTC

d_gene: .
v_gene: TRBV5-1
len: 15
j_gene: TRBJ1-1
abundance: few
CDR3aa: CASSMGHPGDTEAFF
CDR3nt: TGCGCCAGCAGCATGGGACATCCGGGGGACACTGAAGCTTTCTTT

d_gene: TRBD1
v_gene: TRBV5-6
len: 15
j_gene: TRBJ2-7
abundance: few
CDR3aa: CASSYGTGGDSEQYF
CDR3nt: TGTGCCAGCAGCTACGGGACAGGGGGCGATTCCGAGCAGTACTTC

d_gene: TRBD2
v_gene: TRBV5-1
len: 14
j_gene: TRBJ2-7
abundance: .
CDR3aa: CASTPSGVLYEQYF
CDR3nt: TGCGCCAGCACTCCTAGCGGTGTCCTCTACGAGCAGTACTTC

d_gene: .
v_gene: TRBV28
len: 13
j_gene: TRBJ1-5
abundance: .
CDR3aa: CASRGRRGQPQHF
CDR3nt: TGTGCCAGCAGGGGACGGAGGGGTCAGCCCCAGCATTTT

d_gene: .
v_gene: TRBV11-2
len: 15
j_gene: TRBJ2-7
abundance: .
CDR3aa: CASSLGIGTAYEQYF
CDR3nt: TGTGCCAGCAGCTTAGGAATCGGGACCGCCTACGAGCAGTACTTC

d_gene: TRBD1
v_gene: TRBV6-6
len: 12
j_gene: TRBJ2-7
abundance: once
CDR3aa: CASSRQGYEQYF
CDR3nt: TGTGCCAGCAGTCGACAGGGTTACGAGCAGTACTTC

d_gene: .
v_gene: TRBV29-1
len: 12
j_gene: TRBJ2-1
abundance: .
CDR3aa: CSVTGSYNEQFF
CDR3nt: TGCAGCGTTACGGGCTCCTACAATGAGCAGTTCTTC

d_gene: TRBD2
v_gene: TRBV7-9
len: 16
j_gene: TRBJ2-1
abundance: .
CDR3aa: CASSLGLAGSYNEQFF
CDR3nt: TGTGCCAGCAGCTTAGGTCTAGCGGGGTCCTACAATGAGCAGTTCTTC

d_gene: TRBD1
v_gene: TRBV7-2
len: 15
j_gene: TRBJ2-2
abundance: .
CDR3aa: CASSLLEQGAGELFF
CDR3nt: TGTGCCAGCAGCTTATTGGAGCAGGGGGCCGGGGAGCTGTTTTTT

d_gene: TRBD1
v_gene: TRBV5-1
len: 16
j_gene: TRBJ2-1
abundance: .
CDR3aa: CASSLFGTATYNEQFF
CDR3nt: TGCGCCAGCAGCTTGTTCGGGACAGCGACCTACAATGAGCAGTTCTTC

d_gene: .
v_gene: TRBV2
len: 14
j_gene: TRBJ2-7
abundance: .
CDR3aa: CASMDGTSSYEQYF
CDR3nt: TGTGCCAGCATGGATGGGACGAGCTCCTACGAGCAGTACTTC

d_gene: .
v_gene: TRBV30
len: 13
j_gene: TRBJ1-6
abundance: .
CDR3aa: CAWSEQGNSPLHF
CDR3nt: TGTGCCTGGAGTGAACAGGGAAATTCACCCCTCCACTTT

d_gene: .
v_gene: TRBV28
len: 16
j_gene: TRBJ2-7
abundance: .
CDR3aa: CASSSAGSSGLYEQYF
CDR3nt: TGTGCCAGCAGTTCCGCCGGCTCTTCGGGATTATACGAGCAGTACTTC

d_gene: .
v_gene: TRBV4-2
len: 15
j_gene: TRBJ1-2
abundance: .
CDR3aa: CASSQEGEGRWGYTF
CDR3nt: TGTGCCAGCAGCCAAGAGGGCGAGGGCCGATGGGGCTACACCTTC

d_gene: .
v_gene: TRBV9
len: 15
j_gene: TRBJ1-4
abundance: .
CDR3aa: CASSVDEFTTQKLFF
CDR3nt: TGTGCCAGCAGCGTAGATGAATTCACGACCCAAAAACTGTTTTTT

d_gene: TRBD2
v_gene: TRBV5-1
len: 17
j_gene: TRBJ2-2
abundance: .
CDR3aa: CASSRGLAGMNTGELFF
CDR3nt: TGCGCCAGCAGTCGCGGACTAGCGGGGATGAACACCGGGGAGCTGTTTTTT

d_gene: .
v_gene: TRBV19
len: 16
j_gene: TRBJ1-2
abundance: once
CDR3aa: CASSMGGQFINYGYTF
CDR3nt: TGTGCCAGTAGTATGGGTGGACAGTTTATAAACTATGGCTACACCTTC

d_gene: .
v_gene: TRBV19
len: 16
j_gene: TRBJ1-1
abundance: once
CDR3aa: CASSIGPSIQNTEAFF
CDR3nt: TGTGCCAGTAGTATAGGCCCTTCAATACAGAACACTGAAGCTTTCTTT

d_gene: .
v_gene: TRBV20-1
len: 11
j_gene: TRBJ1-2
abundance: .
CDR3aa: CSARSRYGYTF
CDR3nt: TGCAGTGCTAGATCTCGATATGGCTACACCTTC

d_gene: TRBD2
v_gene: TRBV18
len: 13
j_gene: TRBJ2-1
abundance: .
CDR3aa: CASSPTSGGRGFF
CDR3nt: TGTGCCAGCTCACCTACTAGCGGGGGGCGAGGGTTCTTC